These 8 T cell receptor beta chains were sequenced from one sample in a study of T cell repertoires in cytomegalovirus infection. The antigens for these receptors are not known. TCRdb re-called the reads with MiXCR, one entry per CDR3 protein. This table holds about 500,000 distinct CDR3 sequences, about 33% found once. Material: cultured PBMCs, obtained from culture after CMV antigen stimulation. The receptors come from a human donor in good health (CMV status not recorded). Some clones in this sample may be carry-over from other donors' samples.

This clonotype appeared a single time. V is TRBV28 and J is TRBJ1-5, with D unresolved. CDR1 is MDHEN, CDR2 SYDVKM, per germline. This CDR3 is built from 15 residues. The germline V and J ends were trimmed by 0 bases and 0 bases, with 6 bases remaining between them. The CDR3: CASSLWRYSNQPQHF. For the CDR3, the DNA is TGTGCCAGCAGTTTATGGCGGTATAGCAATCAGCCCCAGCATTTT.

This chain uses TRBV5-5 with TRBJ1-5, with D perhaps matching TRBD1 (5 bases). The germline V gene encodes CDR1 SGHKS and CDR2 YYEKEE (reference sequence). V shed 4 bases and J shed 3 bases, with 11 bases lying between them. CDR3 length equals 14 residues. In DNA, the CDR3 is TGTGCCAGCAGCACGGGGGAAGACAATCAGCCCCAGCATTTT. It is translated as CASSTGEDNQPQHF.

This clonotype was counted ten times or more. V and J are TRBV9 and TRBJ2-6; no reliable D call. The CDR3 runs to 13 residues. V lost 5 bases, J lost 0 bases, and 3 bases lay in between. Per the germline V gene, CDR1 is SGDLS and CDR2 is YYNGEE. The CDR3 region has the DNA TGTGCCAGCAGTACCTCTGGGGCCAACGTCCTGACTTTC. Protein sequence: CASSTSGANVLTF.

J is TRBJ2-4 and V is TRBV14; weak D call: TRBD1 (5 bases). CDR1 is SGHDN, CDR2 FVKESK, per germline. The V end lost 3 bases, the J end lost 7 bases, and 16 bases lay between the germline ends. The length of the CDR3 is 15 residues. The CDR3 nucleotides read TGTGCCAGCAGCCATAGGTCCGCAGGGTGGAACATTCAGTACTTC. Translating gives CASSHRSAGWNIQYF.

The chain employs TRBV7-2 and TRBJ1-2, with D uncertain. The CDR3 length is 15 residues. Germline V gene lookup returns CDR1 SGHTA and CDR2 FQGNSA. Trimming took 2 bases from V and 3 from J, leaving 13 bases between them. The CDR3, as DNA: TGTGCCAGCAGCTTACTAGTCGGGCAGCACTATGGCTACACCTTC. Translating gives CASSLLVGQHYGYTF.

This clonotype was detected a few times. Germline and junction disagree at one end, which may indicate a read error. V is TRBV7-9 and J is TRBJ1-2; perhaps TRBD1 as D (5 bases). Germline V gene data show CDR1 as SEHNR and CDR2 as FQNEAQ (reference sequence). This CDR3 is 13 amino acids long. CDR3 bases: TGTGCCAGCAGCTTAGAAGGGGCCCGGGTCGTCGCCTTC. Its protein product is CASSLEGARVVAF.

The CDR3 bases are TGTGCCAGCAGTTACCTAGCGGGTAGCGGGAGGCCCCCCTCCTACAATGAGCAGTTCTTC. It translates to CASSYLAGSGRPPSYNEQFF. This sequence joins TRBV6-2 or TRBV6-3 and TRBJ2-1, with 10 bases lining up with TRBD2. The V gene end was trimmed by 2 bases and the J gene end by 0 bases; junction bases not matched to a gene: 13. CDR1 and CDR2 (germline): MNHEY, SVGEGT. The CDR3 consists of 20 residues.

In DNA, the CDR3 is TGTGCCAGCAGTCCCCTGAGTGAAAAACTGTTTTTT. This encodes CASSPLSEKLFF. The genes are TRBV2 and TRBJ1-4; D is undetermined. CDR3 size: 12 residues. V was pared by 5 bases and J by 7 bases, with 8 bases between. Germline CDR1 SNHLY, CDR2 FYNNEI. Looking up the rest from reference TRBV2 and TRBJ1-4 gives the full variable domain: EPEVTQTPSHQVTQMGQEVILRCVPISNHLYFYWYRQILGQKVEFLVSFYNNEISEKSEIFDDQFSVERPDGSNFTLKIRSTKLEDSAMYFCASSPLSEKLFFGSGTQLSVL.